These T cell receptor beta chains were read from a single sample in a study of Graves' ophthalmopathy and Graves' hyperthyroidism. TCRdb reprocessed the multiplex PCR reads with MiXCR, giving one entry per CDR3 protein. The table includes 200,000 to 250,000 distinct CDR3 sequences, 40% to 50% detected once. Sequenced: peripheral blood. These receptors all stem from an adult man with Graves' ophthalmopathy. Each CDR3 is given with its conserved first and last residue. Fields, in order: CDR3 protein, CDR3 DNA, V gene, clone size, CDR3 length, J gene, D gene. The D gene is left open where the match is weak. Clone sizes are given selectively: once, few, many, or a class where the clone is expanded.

CASSPWEGAYSEAFF | TGTGCCAGCAGCCCCTGGGAGGGGGCTTATTCTGAAGCTTTCTTT | TRBV2 | few | 15 | TRBJ1-1 | TRBD1
CATSRGRGQPQHF | TGTGCCACCAGCAGAGGCCGGGGTCAGCCCCAGCATTTT | TRBV15 | NA | 13 | TRBJ1-5 | NA
CASSLDGTGGQPQHF | TGCGCCAGCAGCTTGGATGGGACAGGGGGACAGCCCCAGCATTTT | TRBV5-1 | NA | 15 | TRBJ1-5 | TRBD1
CSVGTAEKLFF | TGCAGCGTTGGTACGGCTGAAAAACTGTTTTTT | TRBV29-1 | few | 11 | TRBJ1-4 | NA
CASSASGPYEQYF | TGTGCCAGCAGCGCGTCAGGGCCCTACGAGCAGTACTTC | TRBV5-5 | few | 13 | TRBJ2-7 | NA
CASKDSPGGQETQYF | TGTGCCAGCAAGGACAGTCCAGGGGGTCAAGAGACCCAGTACTTC | TRBV2 | NA | 15 | TRBJ2-5 | TRBD1
CASSSGYTGELFF | TGTGCCAGCTCCAGCGGGTACACCGGGGAGCTGTTTTTT | TRBV10-3 | NA | 13 | TRBJ2-2 | NA
CASSLGVLPDTQYF | TGTGCCAGCAGCTTGGGGGTCCTCCCGGATACGCAGTATTTT | TRBV5-4 | NA | 14 | TRBJ2-3 | NA
CASSSGTNTEAFF | TGTGCCAGCAGCTCCGGGACGAACACTGAAGCTTTCTTT | TRBV7-9 | NA | 13 | TRBJ1-1 | NA
CASSLDTRGANVLTF | TGTGCCAGCAGTCTTGACACTAGGGGGGCCAACGTCCTGACTTTC | TRBV7-9 | NA | 15 | TRBJ2-6 | NA
CSVESGRSYEQYF | TGCAGCGTTGAGAGCGGACGCTCCTACGAGCAGTACTTC | TRBV29-1 | many | 13 | TRBJ2-7 | NA
CASSSTTVNTGELFF | TGTGCCAGCAGCTCCACTACAGTGAACACCGGGGAGCTGTTTTTT | TRBV5-4 | NA | 15 | TRBJ2-2 | NA
CASSPPDLREQYF | TGTGCCAGCTCACCACCGGATTTGCGCGAGCAGTACTTC | TRBV18 | NA | 13 | TRBJ2-7 | NA
CASSFQGDYGYTF | TGCGCCAGCAGTTTCCAGGGAGACTATGGCTACACCTTC | TRBV5-1 | many | 13 | TRBJ1-2 | NA
CSVVSGTSGTTGELFF | TGCAGCGTTGTTTCCGGGACTAGCGGAACCACCGGGGAGCTGTTTTTT | TRBV29-1 | few | 16 | TRBJ2-2 | TRBD2
CASSLGLSHEQYF | TGTGCCAGCAGTCTCGGACTATCCCACGAGCAGTACTTC | TRBV7-9 | NA | 13 | TRBJ2-7 | NA
CASSETGGNSPLHF | TGTGCCAGCAGTGAAACAGGGGGAAATTCACCCCTCCACTTT | TRBV6-1 | NA | 14 | TRBJ1-6 | TRBD1
CASSSGTGLNQPQHF | TGTGCCAGCAGCTCGGGGACAGGCTTAAATCAGCCCCAGCATTTT | TRBV7-2 | NA | 15 | TRBJ1-5 | TRBD1
CSASRTRDGLDGQYF | TGCAGTGCTAGTCGAACCCGGGACGGACTAGATGGGCAGTACTTC | TRBV20-1 | few | 15 | TRBJ2-7 | TRBD2
CSARDSHSNTEAFF | TGCAGTGCTAGAGATTCACACTCGAACACTGAAGCTTTCTTT | TRBV20-1 | few | 14 | TRBJ1-1 | NA
CASSDWQNTEAFF | TGTGCCAGCAGTGATTGGCAGAACACTGAAGCTTTCTTT | TRBV2 | few | 13 | TRBJ1-1 | NA
CATSPLAGGTTGELFF | TGTGCCACCTCACCCCTAGCGGGAGGAACTACCGGGGAGCTGTTTTTT | TRBV24-1 | few | 16 | TRBJ2-2 | TRBD2
CASSLVRGDTEAFF | TGTGCCAGCAGCTTGGTACGGGGTGACACTGAAGCTTTCTTT | TRBV5-6 | few | 14 | TRBJ1-1 | NA
CASSQGVPSYGYTF | TGTGCCAGCAGCCAGGGGGTTCCCTCCTATGGCTACACCTTC | TRBV9 | few | 14 | TRBJ1-2 | TRBD1
CASSSTLALNTEAFF | TGTGCCAGCAGTTCCACGTTAGCCCTGAACACTGAAGCTTTCTTT | TRBV6-1 | few | 15 | TRBJ1-1 | NA
CATSDLGAAGNQETQYF | TGTGCCACCAGTGATTTGGGGGCGGCGGGAAACCAAGAGACCCAGTACTTC | TRBV24-1 | NA | 17 | TRBJ2-5 | NA
CSAGGGYEQYF | TGCAGTGCTGGGGGAGGCTACGAGCAGTACTTC | TRBV20-1 | few | 11 | TRBJ2-7 | NA
CATSDSGYQPQHF | TGTGCCACCAGTGATTCCGGATATCAGCCCCAGCATTTT | TRBV24-1 | few | 13 | TRBJ1-5 | NA
CAISADRAIQPQHF | TGTGCCATCAGTGCCGACAGGGCTATTCAGCCCCAGCATTTT | TRBV10-3 | NA | 14 | TRBJ1-5 | TRBD1
CASSIDRGAGETQYF | TGTGCCAGTAGTATAGATCGTGGGGCCGGGGAGACCCAGTACTTC | TRBV5-8 | NA | 15 | TRBJ2-5 | NA
CASSRRRAGANVLTF | TGTGCCAGCAGCCGGAGGAGGGCTGGGGCCAACGTCCTGACTTTC | TRBV12-3/TRBV12-4 | NA | 15 | TRBJ2-6 | NA
CAISDFVGGPGELFF | TGTGCCATCAGTGATTTCGTGGGGGGCCCCGGGGAGCTGTTTTTT | TRBV10-3 | NA | 15 | TRBJ2-2 | NA
CASSLTSGSTGELFF | TGTGCCAGCAGCTTAACTAGCGGATCTACCGGGGAGCTGTTTTTT | TRBV7-3 | few | 15 | TRBJ2-2 | NA
CASSLVGLAGLANTGELFF | TGTGCCAGCAGCTTGGTGGGACTAGCGGGACTCGCGAACACCGGGGAGCTGTTTTTT | TRBV5-5 | NA | 19 | TRBJ2-2 | TRBD2
CASSGTGKWPQHF | TGTGCCAGCAGTGGGACAGGGAAGTGGCCCCAGCATTTT | TRBV2 | few | 13 | TRBJ1-5 | TRBD1
CATSSRTQLGPDTQYF | TGTGCCACCAGCTCAAGGACCCAATTAGGGCCAGATACGCAGTATTTT | TRBV15 | NA | 16 | TRBJ2-3 | NA
CSALSGRTLGEQYF | TGCAGTGCACTTTCGGGACGGACGTTGGGGGAGCAGTACTTC | TRBV20-1 | NA | 14 | TRBJ2-7 | NA
CASAVWGRGTEAFF | TGTGCTAGTGCGGTGTGGGGACGGGGCACTGAAGCTTTCTTT | TRBV12-3/TRBV12-4 | once | 14 | TRBJ1-1 | NA
CASSPPPGQGPYEQYF | TGTGCCAGCAGTCCCCCCCCGGGACAGGGACCCTACGAGCAGTACTTC | TRBV25-1 | NA | 16 | TRBJ2-7 | TRBD1
CASSYSNRGTQYF | TGTGCCAGCAGTTACTCGAACAGGGGGACCCAGTACTTC | TRBV10-3 | NA | 13 | TRBJ2-5 | TRBD1
CASSESALVAGVEQYF | TGCGCCAGCAGTGAGTCGGCCTTGGTAGCGGGAGTCGAGCAGTACTTC | TRBV10-1 | few | 16 | TRBJ2-7 | TRBD2
CATGGVGQGSGANVLTF | TGCGCCACTGGCGGCGTGGGACAGGGATCCGGGGCCAACGTCCTGACTTTC | TRBV10-2 | few | 17 | TRBJ2-6 | TRBD1
CSVGGLLETQYF | TGCAGCGTCGGTGGACTACTTGAGACCCAGTACTTC | TRBV20-1 | few | 12 | TRBJ2-5 | NA
CASSYSKTGGSGYTF | TGTGCCAGCAGTTATTCAAAGACAGGGGGTTCCGGCTACACCTTC | TRBV10-3 | NA | 15 | TRBJ1-2 | TRBD1
CASSSTGNNEKLFF | TGCGCCAGCTCCTCGACAGGGAATAATGAAAAACTGTTTTTT | TRBV10-2 | few | 14 | TRBJ1-4 | TRBD1
CATSDLREGHYEQYF | TGTGCCACCAGTGATTTGCGGGAGGGCCACTACGAGCAGTACTTC | TRBV24-1 | many | 15 | TRBJ2-7 | TRBD2
CSAERLHGAYGQYF | TGCAGTGCTGAGAGGTTGCACGGGGCCTACGGGCAGTACTTC | TRBV20-1 | NA | 14 | TRBJ2-7 | NA
CASSLAGGPGTQYF | TGTGCCAGCAGCTTAGCGGGCGGTCCGGGGACCCAGTACTTC | TRBV11-2 | few | 14 | TRBJ2-5 | NA
CASSPGPDRGVGNTIYF | TGTGCCAGCAGCCCCGGCCCGGACAGGGGAGTTGGAAACACCATATATTTT | TRBV13 | few | 17 | TRBJ1-3 | TRBD1
CASSVAGGELFF | TGTGCCAGCAGCGTAGCCGGTGGAGAACTGTTTTTT | TRBV9 | NA | 12 | TRBJ1-4 | NA
CASKDRGTWETQYF | TGCGCCAGCAAGGACAGGGGGACTTGGGAGACCCAGTACTTC | TRBV10-2 | NA | 14 | TRBJ2-5 | TRBD1
CASLTGAGANVLTF | TGTGCCAGCCTGACAGGGGCTGGGGCCAACGTCCTGACTTTC | TRBV2 | NA | 14 | TRBJ2-6 | TRBD1
CSVESGQSGYTF | TGCAGCGTTGAGTCCGGACAGAGTGGCTACACCTTC | TRBV29-1 | many | 12 | TRBJ1-2 | NA